This T cell receptor beta chain is drawn from a study of OX40 agonist ivuxolimab in advanced cancers. Overall study: A history of anti-PD-1, anti-PD-L1 or anti-CTLA-4 therapy was acceptable, and 40% to 45% had some.

The CDR3 spans 16 residues. The trim removed 4 bases at V and 13 bases at J, leaving 12 bases unmatched. From germline, CDR1 is SEHNR and CDR2 FQNEAQ (reference sequence). The assay was immunoSEQ multiplex PCR, and TCRdb's table has in-frame clones only and misses some. Of about 69,000 clones listed, more than 70% were seen once; the top ten hold around 2.3%. This TCR derives from an adult with an advanced solid tumor such as melanoma, head and neck, liver or kidney cancer. The rearrangement links TRBV7-9 to TRBJ2-1; 14 bases match TRBD2. The material was CD4+ or CD8+ T cells sorted from blood, obtained in a trial of the OX40 agonist ivuxolimab. The CDR3 DNA reads TGTGCCAGCAGCTCAAAGACGCGACTAGCGGGGGGGCAACAGTTCTTC. The encoded protein is CASSSKTRLAGGQQFF.